This T cell receptor (beta chain) came from a study of regulatory T cells in long-lasting Graves disease. Germline V gene sequence: CDR1 MGHRA, CDR2 YSYEKL. The CDR3 sequence is 15 residues long. Trimming removed 2 bases from V and 1 base from J; junction bases left unmatched: 3. Libraries of TCR beta came from iRepertoire HTBI primers plus Arm-PCR of CDR3 regions. Via MiXCR, TCRdb re-called the multiplex PCR reads, giving one row per CDR3 protein. The table shows a few hundred thousand distinct CDR3 sequences, with over 9.5% occurring only once. Specified time point: newly diagnosed GD, antithyroid drugs for less than 3 months. Extracted PBMC RNA gave rise to the TCR library. The authors drew patients from an endocrinology department in Xi'an, China. The table lists this clonotype with a few counts. This same sample was also taken into another study, of T cells in Graves' hyperthyroidism and ophthalmopathy.

Sequenced material: peripheral blood mononuclear cells (PBMCs), taken at new diagnosis, from a patient treated with antithyroid drugs. This TCR derives from a woman aged 18-29 years with Graves disease. The chain recombines TRBV4-1 with TRBJ1-1, with 8 nucleotides matching TRBD1. CDR3 amino acids: CASSQRGTGNTEAFF. The CDR3 DNA reads TGCGCCAGCAGCCAACGAGGGACAGGGAACACTGAAGCTTTCTTT.